This T cell receptor (beta chain) was captured in a study of blood T cell repertoires in COVID-19. As for the study in general: T cells, B-cell-depleted T cells, or PBMCs provided the cDNA or gDNA that served as material.

In the study's own analysis: From reference gene primer amplification, estimates of nucleated cell counts were derived. Assay: immunoSEQ multiplex PCR; the TCRdb copy retains only in-frame clones and omits some. For V, J and clone size, that table is used; D and trimming come from the DNA. This sample yields about 170,000 clones, of which around 90% are seen a single time; 2% to 3% belongs to the top ten. The germline gives CDR1 LGHDT, CDR2 YNNKEL (reference sequence). The CDR3 has 14 amino acids. V gave up 1 base and J gave up 2 bases, with 8 bases separating them. Comments on this clone: This CDR3 is also generated by other DNA sequences in the sample.

The receptor's source is a woman of 80 years or more with COVID-19, enrolled during active disease. The chain links TRBV3-1 (or the pseudogene TRBV3-2) to TRBJ1-1; no reliable D call. Sequencing used peripheral blood. CDR3: CASSQVEGNTEAFF. CDR3 in DNA: TGTGCCAGCAGCCAAGTAGAGGGTAACACTGAAGCTTTCTTT.